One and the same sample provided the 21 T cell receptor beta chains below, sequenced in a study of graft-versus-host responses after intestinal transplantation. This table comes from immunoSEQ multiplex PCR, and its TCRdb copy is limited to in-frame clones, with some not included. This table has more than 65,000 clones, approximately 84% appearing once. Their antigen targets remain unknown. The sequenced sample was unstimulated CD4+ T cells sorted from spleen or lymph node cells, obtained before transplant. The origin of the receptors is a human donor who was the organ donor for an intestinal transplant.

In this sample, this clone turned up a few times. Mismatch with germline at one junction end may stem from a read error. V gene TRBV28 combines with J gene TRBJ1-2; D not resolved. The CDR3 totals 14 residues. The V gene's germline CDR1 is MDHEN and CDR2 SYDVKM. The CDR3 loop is CATSGQTLTYGYTF. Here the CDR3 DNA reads TGTGCCACCAGTGGCCAGACATTAACTTATGGCTACACCTTC.

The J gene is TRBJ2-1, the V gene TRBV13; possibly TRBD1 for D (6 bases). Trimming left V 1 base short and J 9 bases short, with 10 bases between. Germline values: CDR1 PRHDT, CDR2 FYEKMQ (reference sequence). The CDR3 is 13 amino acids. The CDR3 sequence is CASSLALRGEQFF. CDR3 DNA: TGTGCCAGCAGCTTAGCTCTCAGGGGTGAGCAGTTCTTC.

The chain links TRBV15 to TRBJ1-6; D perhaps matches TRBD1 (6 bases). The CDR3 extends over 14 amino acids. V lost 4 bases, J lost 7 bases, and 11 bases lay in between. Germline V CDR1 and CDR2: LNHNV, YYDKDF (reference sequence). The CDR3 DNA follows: TGTGCCACCAGCATACCGGGGGGCAATTCACCCCTCCACTTT. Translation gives CATSIPGGNSPLHF.

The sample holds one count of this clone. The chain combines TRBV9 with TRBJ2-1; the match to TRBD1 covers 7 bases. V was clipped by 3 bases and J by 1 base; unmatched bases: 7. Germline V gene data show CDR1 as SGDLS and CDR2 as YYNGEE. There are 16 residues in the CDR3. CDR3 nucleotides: TGTGCCAGCAGCGGAGCCTGGGGACAGTCCTACAATGAGCAGTTCTTC. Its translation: CASSGAWGQSYNEQFF.

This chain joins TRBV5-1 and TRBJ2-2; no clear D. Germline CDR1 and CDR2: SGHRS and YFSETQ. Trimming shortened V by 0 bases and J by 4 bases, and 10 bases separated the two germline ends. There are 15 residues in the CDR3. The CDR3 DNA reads TGCGCCAGCAGCTTGGGACTTATAACCACCGGGGAGCTGTTTTTT. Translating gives CASSLGLITTGELFF.

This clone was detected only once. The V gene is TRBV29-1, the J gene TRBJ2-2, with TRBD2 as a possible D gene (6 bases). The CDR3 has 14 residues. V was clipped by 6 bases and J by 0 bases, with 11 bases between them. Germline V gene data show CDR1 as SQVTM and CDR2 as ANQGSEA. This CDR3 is CSVGGHSNTGELFF. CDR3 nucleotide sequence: TGCAGCGTGGGAGGACATTCGAACACCGGGGAGCTGTTTTTT.

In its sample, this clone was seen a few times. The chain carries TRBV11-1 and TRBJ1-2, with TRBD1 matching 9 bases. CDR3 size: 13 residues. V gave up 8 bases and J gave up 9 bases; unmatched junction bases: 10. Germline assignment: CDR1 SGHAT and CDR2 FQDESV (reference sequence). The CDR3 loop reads CASSRTGEISYTF. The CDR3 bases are TGTGCCAGCTCCCGGACAGGGGAGATCAGCTACACCTTC.

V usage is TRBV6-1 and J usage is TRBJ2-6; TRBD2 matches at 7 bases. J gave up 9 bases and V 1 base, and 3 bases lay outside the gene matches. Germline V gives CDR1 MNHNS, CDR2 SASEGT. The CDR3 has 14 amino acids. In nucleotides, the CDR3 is TGTGCCAGCAGTGAAGTGGGGACTAACAACGTCCTGACTTTC. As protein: CASSEVGTNNVLTF.

CDR3 amino acids: CASSPLTGVNTGELFF. Here the CDR3 DNA reads TGTGCCAGCAGCCCTCTGACAGGGGTCAACACCGGGGAGCTGTTTTTT. V gene TRBV9 combines with J gene TRBJ2-2; 8 positions match TRBD1. V was pared by 4 bases and J by 2 bases, with 7 bases of the junction left unmatched. This CDR3 spans 16 amino acids. CDR1 and CDR2 from the germline V gene are SGDLS and YYNGEE.

The CDR3 DNA is TGCAGTTTCCACCGGGGTGCGGTAGGAGAGACCCAGTACTTC. Translated: CSFHRGAVGETQYF. The chain recombines TRBV29-1 with TRBJ2-5; tentatively, D is TRBD2 (5 bases). Germline V gene data show CDR1 as SQVTM and CDR2 as ANQGSEA. CDR3 length equals 14 residues.

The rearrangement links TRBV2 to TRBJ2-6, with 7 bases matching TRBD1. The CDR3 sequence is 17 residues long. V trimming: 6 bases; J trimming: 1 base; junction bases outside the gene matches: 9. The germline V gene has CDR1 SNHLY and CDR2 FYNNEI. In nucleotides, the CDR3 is TGTGCCAGCAGGTCACCGGGACAGCGATCTGGGGCCAACGTCCTGACTTTC. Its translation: CASRSPGQRSGANVLTF.

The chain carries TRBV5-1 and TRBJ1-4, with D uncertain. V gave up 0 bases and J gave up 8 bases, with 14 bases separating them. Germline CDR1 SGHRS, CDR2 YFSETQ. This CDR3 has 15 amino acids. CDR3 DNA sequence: TGCGCCAGCAGCTTGGAGGATGGGTTCGGGGAAAAACTGTTTTTT. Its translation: CASSLEDGFGEKLFF.

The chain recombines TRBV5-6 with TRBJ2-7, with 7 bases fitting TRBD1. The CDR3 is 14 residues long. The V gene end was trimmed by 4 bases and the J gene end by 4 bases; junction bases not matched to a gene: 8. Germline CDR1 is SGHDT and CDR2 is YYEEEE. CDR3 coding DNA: TGTGCCAGCAGCCCGGCCACAGGGGCGTACGAGCAGTACGTC. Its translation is CASSPATGAYEQYV.

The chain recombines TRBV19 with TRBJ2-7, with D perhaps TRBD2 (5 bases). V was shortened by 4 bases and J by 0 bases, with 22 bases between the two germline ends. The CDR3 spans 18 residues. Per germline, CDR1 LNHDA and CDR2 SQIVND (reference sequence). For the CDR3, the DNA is TGTGCCAGTAGTAGCCGGGCTAGCCAACCAACCGGCTCCTACGAGCAGTACGTC. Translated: CASSSRASQPTGSYEQYV.

CDR3 sequence reads: CASEPEGQGSSYEQYV. In nucleotides, the CDR3 is TGTGCCAGCGAACCCGAAGGACAGGGGAGCTCCTACGAGCAGTACGTC. V usage is TRBV7-3 and J usage is TRBJ2-7; 9 bases agree with TRBD1. In germline, CDR1 is SGHTA, CDR2 FQGTGA. The CDR3 spans 16 residues. The V segment lost 8 bases and the J segment 0 bases; nucleotides outside the gene matches: 11.

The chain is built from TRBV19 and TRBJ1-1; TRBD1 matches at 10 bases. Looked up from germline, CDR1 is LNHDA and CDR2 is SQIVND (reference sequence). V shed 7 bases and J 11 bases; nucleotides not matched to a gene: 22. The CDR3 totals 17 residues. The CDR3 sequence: CASNLDRGHAYPPPAFF. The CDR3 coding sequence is TGTGCCAGTAACCTCGACAGGGGGCATGCCTATCCTCCGCCGGCTTTCTTT.

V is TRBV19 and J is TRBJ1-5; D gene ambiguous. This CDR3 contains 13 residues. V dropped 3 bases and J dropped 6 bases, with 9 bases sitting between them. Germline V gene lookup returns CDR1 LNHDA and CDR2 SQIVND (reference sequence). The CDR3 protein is CASSMREGQPQHF. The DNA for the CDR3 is TGTGCCAGTAGTATGAGGGAGGGTCAGCCCCAGCATTTT.

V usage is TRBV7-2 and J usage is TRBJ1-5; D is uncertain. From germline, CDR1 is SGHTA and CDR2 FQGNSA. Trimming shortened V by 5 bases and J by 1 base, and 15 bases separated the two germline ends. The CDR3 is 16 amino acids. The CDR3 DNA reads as TGTGCCAGCAGCCATTGGGGAGATAAGAGCAATCAGCCCCAGCATTTT. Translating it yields CASSHWGDKSNQPQHF.

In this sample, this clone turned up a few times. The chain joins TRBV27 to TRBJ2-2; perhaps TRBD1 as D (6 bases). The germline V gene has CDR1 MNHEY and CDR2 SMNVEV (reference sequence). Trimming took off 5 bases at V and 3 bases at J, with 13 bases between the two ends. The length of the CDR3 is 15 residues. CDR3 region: CASSHRQADTGELFF. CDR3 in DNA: TGTGCCAGCAGTCACCGACAGGCGGACACCGGGGAGCTGTTTTTT.

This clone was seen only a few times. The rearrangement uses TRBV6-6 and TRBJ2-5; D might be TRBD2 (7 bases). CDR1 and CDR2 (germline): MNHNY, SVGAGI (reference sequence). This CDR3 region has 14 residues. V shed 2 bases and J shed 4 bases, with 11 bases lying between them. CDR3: CASSYGGAGETQYF. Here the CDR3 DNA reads TGTGCCAGCAGTTACGGGGGGGCTGGAGAGACCCAGTACTTC.

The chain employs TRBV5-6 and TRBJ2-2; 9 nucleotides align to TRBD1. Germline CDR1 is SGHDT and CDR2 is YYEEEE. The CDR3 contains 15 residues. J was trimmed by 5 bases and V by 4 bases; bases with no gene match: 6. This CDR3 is CASSVLQGATGELFF. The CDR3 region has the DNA TGTGCCAGCAGCGTACTACAGGGGGCGACCGGGGAGCTGTTTTTT.